The next 31 T cell receptor beta chains were all read from a single sample in a study of shared clonotypes between healthy human individuals. The assay was immunoSEQ multiplex PCR, and TCRdb's table has in-frame clones only and misses some. Here the sample spans some 480,000 clones, around 80% being singletons. The specimen was PBMCs. The receptors shown here come from a woman aged 40 to 55 in good health. Some clones in this sample may be carry-over from other donors' samples.

Concerning this clone: The germline gene is not matched at one end of the junction; a read error may be the cause. The chain recombines TRBV5-1 with TRBJ2-1; the D gene is possibly TRBD1 (6 bases). Germline lookup yields CDR1 SGHRS and CDR2 YFSETQ. This CDR3 is 13 amino acids long. The DNA for the CDR3 is TGCGCCAGCAGCTCAGGGGTTTTAAGAGACCTTGTCTTC. Residues: CASSSGVLRDLVF.

V usage is TRBV5-1 and J usage is TRBJ2-1; TRBD2 is a possible D gene (6 bases). The CDR3 is made up of 14 amino acids. In germline, CDR1 is SGHRS, CDR2 YFSETQ. Trimming cost V 2 bases and J 3 bases, with 9 bases left between them. DNA of the CDR3: TGCGCCAGCAGCTTCGGGAGTTACTACAATGAGCAGTTCTTC. Protein sequence: CASSFGSYYNEQFF.

This clone came up a few times. The chain carries TRBV28 and TRBJ2-2, with D perhaps TRBD2 (5 bases). The V end was cut by 8 bases, the J end by 1 base, with 14 bases between. Per the germline V gene, CDR1 is MDHEN and CDR2 is SYDVKM. This CDR3 contains 15 residues. CDR3 DNA sequence: TGTGCCAGCCGCACTGAGGGCGGGAACACCGGGGAGCTGTTTTTT. Translated, it gives CASRTEGGNTGELFF.

This sequence joins TRBV11-2 and TRBJ2-7, with 9 bases identical to TRBD2. Trimming took 2 bases from V and 3 from J; bases not matched to a gene: 5. Germline V lookup: CDR1 SGHAT, CDR2 FQNNGV. This CDR3 is 15 amino acids long. The CDR3 protein is CASSLQAGGVYEQYF. As DNA, the CDR3 is TGTGCCAGCAGCTTACAAGCGGGAGGAGTCTACGAGCAGTACTTC.

This chain connects TRBV4-3 to TRBJ1-2, with D unresolved. This CDR3 contains 12 residues. The V gene's germline CDR1 is LGHNA and CDR2 YSLEER. Trimming left V 0 bases short and J 8 bases short, with 7 bases between. The CDR3 coding sequence is TGCGCCAGCAGCCAAGAAGGCAGAGGCTACACCTTC. It encodes CASSQEGRGYTF.

This chain joins TRBV7-8 and TRBJ2-1, with 7 bases matching TRBD1. The CDR3 has 16 amino acids. Per the germline V gene, CDR1 is SGHVS and CDR2 is FQNEAQ. The trim removed 2 bases at V and 9 bases at J, leaving 13 bases unmatched. For the CDR3, the DNA is TGTGCCAGCAGCTTATTCCGGGACAGACCCCAATTTGAGCAGTTCTTC. Translating gives CASSLFRDRPQFEQFF.

The J gene is TRBJ2-1, the V gene TRBV6-1; a possible D gene is TRBD2 (5 bases). In germline, CDR1 is MNHNS, CDR2 SASEGT. This CDR3 region has 14 residues. V gave up 7 bases and J gave up 1 base, with 11 bases separating them. The CDR3 protein is CASIPGLSYNEQFF. As DNA, the CDR3 is TGTGCCAGCATACCAGGACTTTCCTACAATGAGCAGTTCTTC.

The V and J genes are TRBV6-5 and TRBJ2-5; maybe TRBD2 (6 bases). Germline V gene sequence: CDR1 MNHEY, CDR2 SVGAGI. Trimming cost V 5 bases and J 2 bases, with 12 bases left between them. The CDR3 length is 14 residues. The CDR3 reads CASSPSGVQETQYF. DNA of the CDR3: TGTGCCAGCAGTCCCTCGGGGGTACAAGAGACCCAGTACTTC.

A note on this clone: A far larger clone lies a single base away; this is likely a read error. The rearrangement links TRBV6-1 to TRBJ2-7; 11 bases fit TRBD2. The CDR3 is 15 amino acids. CDR1 and CDR2 (germline): MNHNS, SASEGT. The ends lost 8 bases at V and 1 base at J; junction bases unmatched: 7. The CDR3 region has the DNA TGTGCCAGCGGAGGAACTAGCGGGAGTTCCTACGAGCAGTACTTC. Protein sequence: CASGGTSGSSYEQYF.

This sequence joins TRBV19 and TRBJ2-1, with unresolved D. V dropped 4 bases and J dropped 4 bases, with 5 bases sitting between them. The CDR3 loop spans 12 amino acids. The germline gives CDR1 LNHDA, CDR2 SQIVND (reference sequence). Here the CDR3 reads CASSNSYNEQFF. The CDR3 region has the DNA TGTGCCAGTAGTAACTCTTACAATGAGCAGTTCTTC.

The chain joins TRBV18 to TRBJ2-3; perhaps TRBD1 as D (5 bases). There are 14 residues in the CDR3. V lost 0 bases, J lost 6 bases, and 10 bases lay in between. The germline gives CDR1 KGHSH, CDR2 LQKENI. The CDR3 bases are TGTGCCAGCTCACCACCGGGGCTTGGGGATACGCAGTATTTT. Amino acids: CASSPPGLGDTQYF.

CDR3 DNA: TGCGCCAGCAGCCAAGAAGGCAGGTACGAGCAGTACTTC. Encoded protein: CASSQEGRYEQYF. The chain employs TRBV4-1 and TRBJ2-7; D unresolved. Germline assignment: CDR1 MGHRA and CDR2 YSYEKL. Trimming stripped 0 bases from V and 4 bases from J, with 7 bases between. The CDR3 length is 13 residues.

The chain joins TRBV6-1 to TRBJ2-1; no clear D gene. This CDR3 spans 15 amino acids. With 3 bases removed from V and 0 bases from J, the gap between germline ends came to 9 bases. From germline, CDR1 is MNHNS and CDR2 SASEGT. For the CDR3, the DNA is TGTGCCAGCAGTGAGGACCAAGGCTCCTACAATGAGCAGTTCTTC. It is translated as CASSEDQGSYNEQFF.

The chain recombines TRBV9 with TRBJ2-3, with TRBD2 matching over 12 bases. Trimming cost V 0 bases and J 4 bases; bases outside gene matches: 3. Germline V gene lookup returns CDR1 SGDLS and CDR2 YYNGEE. The CDR3 covers 16 residues. The chain's CDR3 is CASSVGSSGRADTQYF. CDR3 in DNA: TGTGCCAGCAGCGTAGGGTCTAGCGGGAGGGCAGATACGCAGTATTTT.

This clone appeared a single time. The chain is built from TRBV19 and TRBJ2-2; D remains ambiguous. V lost 3 bases, J lost 5 bases, and 10 bases lay in between. The CDR3 runs to 14 residues. Germline CDR1 and CDR2: LNHDA and SQIVND (reference sequence). Here the CDR3 DNA reads TGTGCCAGTAGTATTAATGGCGTTACCGGGGAGCTGTTTTTT. Translating it yields CASSINGVTGELFF.

The rearrangement joins TRBV7-3 to TRBJ2-1; 8 nucleotides agree with TRBD1. CDR1 SGHTA and CDR2 FQGTGA come from the germline V gene. Germline trimming cut 3 bases from V and 6 bases from J; bases unmatched to any gene: 1. This CDR3 contains 13 residues. The CDR3, as DNA: TGTGCCAGCAGCTTCGACAGGGGCAATGAGCAGTTCTTC. Translation gives CASSFDRGNEQFF.

The rearrangement joins TRBV5-1 to TRBJ1-2, with D unresolved. CDR1 is SGHRS and CDR2 is YFSETQ in the germline V gene. This CDR3 is 13 amino acids long. V was clipped by 2 bases and J by 6 bases, with 11 bases between them. The CDR3 reads CASSFGGSDGYTF. Written as DNA, the CDR3 is TGCGCCAGCAGCTTCGGTGGATCCGATGGCTACACCTTC.

This chain uses TRBV9 with TRBJ2-1; 7 bases match TRBD2. Unmatched junction bases numbered 9, after V lost 2 bases and J lost 4 bases. Germline CDR1 is SGDLS and CDR2 is YYNGEE. This CDR3 is built from 16 residues. CDR3 in amino acids: CASSVSGTPGYNEQFF. Written as DNA, the CDR3 is TGTGCCAGCAGCGTGAGCGGGACCCCGGGGTACAATGAGCAGTTCTTC. Drawing the rest from reference TRBV9 and TRBJ2-1, the complete variable domain is DSGVTQTPKHLITATGQRVTLRCSPRSGDLSVYWYQQSLDQGLQFLIQYYNGEERAKGNILERFSAQQFPDLHSELNLSSLELGDSALYFCASSVSGTPGYNEQFFGPGTRLTVL.

On this clone itself: The same CDR3 can be traced to other DNA sequences in this sample. V is TRBV11-3 and J is TRBJ2-1; tentatively, D is TRBD2 (5 bases). The germline gives CDR1 SGHNT, CDR2 YENEEA. The V end was cut by 5 bases, the J end by 0 bases, with 8 bases between. The CDR3 is 14 residues long. Here the CDR3 DNA reads TGTGCCAGCAGCCCCCGGGGCTCCTACAATGAGCAGTTCTTC. It translates to CASSPRGSYNEQFF. The full variable domain, completed using reference TRBV11-3 and TRBJ2-1, is EAGVVQSPRYKIIEKKQPVAFWCNPISGHNTLYWYLQNLGQGPELLIRYENEEAVDDSQLPKDRFSAERLKGVDSTLKIQPAELGDSAVYLCASSPRGSYNEQFFGPGTRLTVL.

The V gene is TRBV5-1, the J gene TRBJ2-5; D unclear. Germline assignment: CDR1 SGHRS and CDR2 YFSETQ. V lost 0 bases, J lost 4 bases, and 10 bases lay in between. This CDR3 is built from 14 residues. The CDR3 sequence: CASSLAQSGETQYF. CDR3 coding DNA: TGCGCCAGCAGCTTGGCTCAGTCGGGAGAGACCCAGTACTTC.

The chain carries TRBV7-8 and TRBJ2-5, with D possibly matching TRBD1 (6 bases). Germline CDR1 is SGHVS and CDR2 is FQNEAQ. The germline V and J ends were trimmed by 3 bases and 5 bases, with 10 bases remaining between them. CDR3 length: 13 amino acids. The CDR3 here is CASSFGQGETQYF. For the CDR3, the DNA is TGTGCCAGCAGCTTTGGGCAGGGGGAGACCCAGTACTTC. Drawing the rest from reference TRBV7-8 and TRBJ2-5, the complete variable domain is GAGVSQSPRYKVAKRGQDVALRCDPISGHVSLFWYQQALGQGPEFLTYFQNEAQLDKSGLPSDRFFAERPEGSVSTLKIQRTQQEDSAVYLCASSFGQGETQYFGPGTRLLVL.

The chain is built from TRBV10-1 and TRBJ2-7, with 7 nucleotides matching TRBD2. J was trimmed by 7 bases and V by 7 bases; bases with no gene match: 13. The CDR3 consists of 14 residues. Germline-derived CDR1 and CDR2 are WNHNN and SYGVQD (reference sequence). The CDR3 spells CASIRLALEQEQYF. Here the CDR3 DNA reads TGCGCCAGCATTCGACTAGCCCTGGAACAGGAGCAGTACTTC.

The chain couples TRBV29-1 to TRBJ2-3, with 9 bases matching TRBD1. Germline CDR1 is SQVTM and CDR2 is ANQGSEA. V shed 7 bases, J shed 1 base, and the junction held 24 bases outside the gene matches. This CDR3 region has 20 residues. The CDR3 here is CSAIPGQGLFGFVGTDTQYF. The CDR3 DNA follows: TGCAGCGCAATCCCGGGACAGGGTCTATTCGGGTTTGTTGGCACAGATACGCAGTATTTT.

This clone was seen a few times. The V call is TRBV27, the J call TRBJ2-5; 7 bases agree with TRBD2. Germline trimming cut 3 bases from V and 4 bases from J; bases unmatched to any gene: 11. Germline V gene sequence: CDR1 MNHEY, CDR2 SMNVEV (reference sequence). The CDR3 spans 16 residues. CDR3 loop: CASSFWSAGATETQYF. CDR3 DNA sequence: TGTGCCAGCAGTTTCTGGTCGGCGGGAGCCACAGAGACCCAGTACTTC.

The rearrangement uses TRBV7-6 and TRBJ2-1; 10 nucleotides match TRBD2. Trimming at V came to 1 base and at J to 8 bases, leaving 8 bases not matched to a gene. The length of the CDR3 is 16 residues. Germline CDR1 SGHVS, CDR2 FNYEAQ. The DNA of the CDR3 is TGTGCCAGCAGCTTAGAACCGCCTAGCGGGAGTTATGAGCAGTTCTTC. It encodes CASSLEPPSGSYEQFF.

This sequence joins TRBV5-1 and TRBJ2-2; TRBD1 matches 7 bases. Germline V gives CDR1 SGHRS, CDR2 YFSETQ. CDR3 size: 16 residues. J was trimmed by 1 base and V by 1 base; bases with no gene match: 4. This chain's CDR3 is CASSLSAGGNTGELFF. The CDR3 nucleotides read TGCGCCAGCAGCTTGTCGGCAGGGGGGAACACCGGGGAGCTGTTTTTT.

This sequence joins TRBV28 and TRBJ1-2; TRBD1 agrees at 7 bases. Germline-derived CDR1 and CDR2 are MDHEN and SYDVKM. V lost 8 bases to trimming and J lost 1 base; unmatched junction nucleotides: 7. This CDR3 comprises 14 residues. CDR3 DNA sequence: TGTGCCAGCCAAGACAGGGACGTTAACTATGGCTACACCTTC. Amino acid sequence: CASQDRDVNYGYTF.

The rearrangement uses TRBV6-5 and TRBJ1-1; D possibly corresponds to TRBD1 (5 bases). Germline lookup yields CDR1 MNHEY and CDR2 SVGAGI. The CDR3 consists of 14 residues. The V and J ends lost 5 bases and 2 bases respectively, with 12 bases between them. The CDR3: CASSPKRGNTEAFF. In nucleotides, the CDR3 is TGTGCCAGCAGTCCCAAAAGGGGAAACACTGAAGCTTTCTTT.

The chain uses TRBV13 and TRBJ1-2; D unclear. CDR3 length: 18 amino acids. Germline CDR1 is PRHDT and CDR2 is FYEKMQ (reference sequence). The V gene lost 1 base and the J gene lost 0 bases, with 18 bases spanning the gap. The CDR3 region is CASSLDSPIQRPNYGYTF. The CDR3 DNA follows: TGTGCCAGCAGCTTAGATAGCCCCATACAGAGGCCTAACTATGGCTACACCTTC. Drawing the rest from reference TRBV13 and TRBJ1-2, the complete variable domain is AAGVIQSPRHLIKEKRETATLKCYPIPRHDTVYWYQQGPGQDPQFLISFYEKMQSDKGSIPDRFSAQQFSDYHSELNMSSLELGDSALYFCASSLDSPIQRPNYGYTFGSGTRLTVV.

About this clone itself: Distinct nucleotide sequences in the sample also encode this CDR3. This rearrangement joins TRBV5-1 to TRBJ2-2; 15 bases match TRBD2. Trimming at V came to 3 bases and at J to 1 base, leaving 1 base not matched to a gene. There are 17 residues in the CDR3. Per the germline V gene, CDR1 is SGHRS and CDR2 is YFSETQ. CDR3 sequence (DNA): TGCGCCAGCAGCTCGGGACTAGCGGGAGGGAACACCGGGGAGCTGTTTTTT. Translated: CASSSGLAGGNTGELFF.

This clone was detected only a few times. This chain links TRBV15 with TRBJ2-3, with D possibly matching TRBD2 (7 bases). The germline gives CDR1 LNHNV, CDR2 YYDKDF (reference sequence). The CDR3 has 18 amino acids. V shed 1 base and J shed 0 bases, with 17 bases lying between them. The CDR3 nucleotides are TGTGCCACCAGCAGAGGGCTTGTGGCGGGGGCTAGCACAGATACGCAGTATTTT. Translating it yields CATSRGLVAGASTDTQYF.